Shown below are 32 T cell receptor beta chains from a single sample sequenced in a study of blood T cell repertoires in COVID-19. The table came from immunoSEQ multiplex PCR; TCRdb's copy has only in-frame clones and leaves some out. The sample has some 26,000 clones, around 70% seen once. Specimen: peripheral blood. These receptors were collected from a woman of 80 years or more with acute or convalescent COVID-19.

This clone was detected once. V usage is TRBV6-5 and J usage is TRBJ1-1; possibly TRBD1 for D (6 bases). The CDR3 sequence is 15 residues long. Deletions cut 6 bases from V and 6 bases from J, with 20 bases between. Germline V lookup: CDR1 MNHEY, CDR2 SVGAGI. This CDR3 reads CASSPRGAGVAEAFF. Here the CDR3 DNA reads TGTGCCAGCAGCCCCCGGGGGGCGGGAGTGGCTGAAGCTTTCTTT.

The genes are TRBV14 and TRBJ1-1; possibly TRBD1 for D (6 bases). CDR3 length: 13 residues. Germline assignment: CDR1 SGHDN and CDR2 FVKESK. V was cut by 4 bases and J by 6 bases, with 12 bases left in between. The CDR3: CASSRSGTSEAFF. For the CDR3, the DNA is TGTGCCAGCAGCCGATCAGGGACATCTGAAGCTTTCTTT.

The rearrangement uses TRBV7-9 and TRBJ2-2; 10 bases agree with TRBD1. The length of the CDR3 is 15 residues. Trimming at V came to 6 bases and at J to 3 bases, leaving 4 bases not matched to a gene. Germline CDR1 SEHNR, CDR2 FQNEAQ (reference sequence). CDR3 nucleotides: TGTGCCAGCAGTCGACAGGGGGCCGACACCGGGGAGCTGTTTTTT. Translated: CASSRQGADTGELFF. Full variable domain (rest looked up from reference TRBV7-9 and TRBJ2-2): DTGVSQNPRHKITKRGQNVTFRCDPISEHNRLYWYRQTLGQGPEFLTYFQNEAQLEKSRLLSDRFSAERPKGSFSTLEIQRTEQGDSAMYLCASSRQGADTGELFFGEGSRLTVL.

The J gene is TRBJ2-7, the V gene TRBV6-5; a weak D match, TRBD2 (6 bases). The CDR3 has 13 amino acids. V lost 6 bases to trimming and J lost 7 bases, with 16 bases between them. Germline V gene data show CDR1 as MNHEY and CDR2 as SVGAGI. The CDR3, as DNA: TGTGCCAGCAGCCGGGACCAAGGGAGGGAGCAGTACTTC. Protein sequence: CASSRDQGREQYF.

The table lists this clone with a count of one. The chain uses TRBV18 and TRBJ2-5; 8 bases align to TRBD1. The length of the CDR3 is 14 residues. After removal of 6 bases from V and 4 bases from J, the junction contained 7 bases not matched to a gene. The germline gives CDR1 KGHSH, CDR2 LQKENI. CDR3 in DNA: TGTGCCAGCTCGCCCAGGGACAGGAGAGAGACCCAGTACTTC. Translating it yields CASSPRDRRETQYF.

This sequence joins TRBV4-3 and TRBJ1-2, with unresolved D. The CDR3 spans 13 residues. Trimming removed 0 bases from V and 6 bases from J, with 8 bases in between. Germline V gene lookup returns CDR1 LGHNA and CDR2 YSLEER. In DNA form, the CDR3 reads TGCGCCAGCAGCCAAGAGCTAACAGATGGCTACACCTTC. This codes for CASSQELTDGYTF.

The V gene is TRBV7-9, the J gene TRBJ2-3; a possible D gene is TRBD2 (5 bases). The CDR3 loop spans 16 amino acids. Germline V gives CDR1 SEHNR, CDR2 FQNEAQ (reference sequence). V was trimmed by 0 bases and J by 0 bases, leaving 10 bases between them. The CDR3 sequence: CASSLAVGGSTDTQYF. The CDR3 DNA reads TGTGCCAGCAGCTTAGCGGTGGGCGGGAGCACAGATACGCAGTATTTT. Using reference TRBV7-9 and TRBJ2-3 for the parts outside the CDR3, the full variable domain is DTGVSQNPRHKITKRGQNVTFRCDPISEHNRLYWYRQTLGQGPEFLTYFQNEAQLEKSRLLSDRFSAERPKGSFSTLEIQRTEQGDSAMYLCASSLAVGGSTDTQYFGPGTRLTVL.

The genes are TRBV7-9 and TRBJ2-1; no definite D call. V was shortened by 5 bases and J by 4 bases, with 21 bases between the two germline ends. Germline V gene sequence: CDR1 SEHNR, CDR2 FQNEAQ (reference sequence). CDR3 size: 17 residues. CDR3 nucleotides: TGTGCCAGCAGCCCAACTCACCCGCTCCTGATGTACAATGAGCAGTTCTTC. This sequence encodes CASSPTHPLLMYNEQFF.

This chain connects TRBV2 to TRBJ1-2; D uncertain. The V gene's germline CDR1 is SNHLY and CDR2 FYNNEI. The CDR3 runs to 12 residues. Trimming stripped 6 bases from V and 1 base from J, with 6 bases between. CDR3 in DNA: TGTGCCAGCAGCGAGGGTAACTATGGCTACACCTTC. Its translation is CASSEGNYGYTF. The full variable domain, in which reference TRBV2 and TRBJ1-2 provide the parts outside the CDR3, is EPEVTQTPSHQVTQMGQEVILRCVPISNHLYFYWYRQILGQKVEFLVSFYNNEISEKSEIFDDQFSVERPDGSNFTLKIRSTKLEDSAMYFCASSEGNYGYTFGSGTRLTVV.

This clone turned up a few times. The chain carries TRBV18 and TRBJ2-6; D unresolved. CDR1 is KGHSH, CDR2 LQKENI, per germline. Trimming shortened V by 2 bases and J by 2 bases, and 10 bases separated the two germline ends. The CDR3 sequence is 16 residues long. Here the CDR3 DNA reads TGTGCCAGCTCACCAACTTCCTCCCCTGGGGCCAACGTCCTGACTTTC. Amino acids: CASSPTSSPGANVLTF.

Here the CDR3 DNA reads TGTGCCAGCAGGATCGACACGAACACCGGGGAGCTGTTTTTT. Amino acid sequence: CASRIDTNTGELFF. The rearrangement uses TRBV2 and TRBJ2-2; D gene ambiguous. The ends were cut back, 6 bases at V and 0 bases at J, with 8 bases in the middle. Looked up from germline, CDR1 is SNHLY and CDR2 is FYNNEI. The CDR3 has 14 amino acids.

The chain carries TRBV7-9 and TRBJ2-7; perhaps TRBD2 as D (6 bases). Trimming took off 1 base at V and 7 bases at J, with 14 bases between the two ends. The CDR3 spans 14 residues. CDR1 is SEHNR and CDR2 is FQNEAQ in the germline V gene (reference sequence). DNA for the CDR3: TGTGCCAGCAGCTTAGAGGGCCGGGAGAGGGAGCAGTACTTC. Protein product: CASSLEGREREQYF.

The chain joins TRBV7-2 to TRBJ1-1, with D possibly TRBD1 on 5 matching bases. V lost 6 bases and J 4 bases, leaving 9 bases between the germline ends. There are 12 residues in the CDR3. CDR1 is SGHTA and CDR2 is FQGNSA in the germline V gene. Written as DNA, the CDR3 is TGTGCCAGCAGTTACGGGGGCACTGAAGCTTTCTTT. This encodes CASSYGGTEAFF.

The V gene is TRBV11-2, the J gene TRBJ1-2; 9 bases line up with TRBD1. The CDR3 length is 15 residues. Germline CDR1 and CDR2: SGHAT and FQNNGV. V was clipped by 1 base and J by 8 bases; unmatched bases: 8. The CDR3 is CASSLAQQGARGYTF. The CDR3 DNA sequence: TGTGCCAGCAGCTTAGCGCAACAGGGGGCTAGGGGCTACACCTTC.

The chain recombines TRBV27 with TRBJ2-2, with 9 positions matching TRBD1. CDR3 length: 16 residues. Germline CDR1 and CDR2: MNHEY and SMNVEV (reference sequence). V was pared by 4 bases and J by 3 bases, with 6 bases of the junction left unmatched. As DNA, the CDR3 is TGTGCCAGCAGTTCCTCCGGGACAGGGTACACCGGGGAGCTGTTTTTT. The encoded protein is CASSSSGTGYTGELFF.

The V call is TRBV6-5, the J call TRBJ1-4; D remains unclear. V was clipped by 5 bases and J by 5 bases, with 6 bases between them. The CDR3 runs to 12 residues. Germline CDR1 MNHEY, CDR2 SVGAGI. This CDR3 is CASSTGNEKLFF. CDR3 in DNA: TGTGCCAGCAGTACGGGGAATGAAAAACTGTTTTTT.

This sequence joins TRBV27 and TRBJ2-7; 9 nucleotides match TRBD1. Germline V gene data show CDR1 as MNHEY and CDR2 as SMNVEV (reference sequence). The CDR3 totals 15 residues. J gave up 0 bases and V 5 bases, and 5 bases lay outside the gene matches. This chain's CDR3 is CASSGGQGYSYEQYF. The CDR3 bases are TGTGCCAGCAGTGGGGGACAGGGTTACTCCTACGAGCAGTACTTC.

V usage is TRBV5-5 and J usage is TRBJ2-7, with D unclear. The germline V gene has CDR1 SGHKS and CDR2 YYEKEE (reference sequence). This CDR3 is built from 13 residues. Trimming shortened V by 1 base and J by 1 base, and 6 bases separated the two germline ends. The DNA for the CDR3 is TGTGCCAGCAGCTTGCCCATTTCCTACGAGCAGTACTTC. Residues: CASSLPISYEQYF.

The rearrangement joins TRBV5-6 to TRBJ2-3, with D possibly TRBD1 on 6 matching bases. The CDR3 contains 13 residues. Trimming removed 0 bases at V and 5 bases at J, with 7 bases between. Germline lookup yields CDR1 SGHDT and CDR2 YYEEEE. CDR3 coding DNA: TGTGCCAGCAGCTTGGAGGACAGAGATACGCAGTATTTT. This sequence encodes CASSLEDRDTQYF.

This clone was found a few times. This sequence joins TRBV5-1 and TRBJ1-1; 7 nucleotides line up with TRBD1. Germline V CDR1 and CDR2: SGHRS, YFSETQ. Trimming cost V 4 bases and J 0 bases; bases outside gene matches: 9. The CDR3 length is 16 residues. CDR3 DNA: TGCGCCAGCAGCGGTCGGGACAGTTCTTTGAACACTGAAGCTTTCTTT. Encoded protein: CASSGRDSSLNTEAFF.

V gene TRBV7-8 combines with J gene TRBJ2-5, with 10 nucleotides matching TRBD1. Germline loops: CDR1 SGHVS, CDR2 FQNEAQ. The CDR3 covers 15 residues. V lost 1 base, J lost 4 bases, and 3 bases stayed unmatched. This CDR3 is CASSLVGTGVETQYF. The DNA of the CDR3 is TGTGCCAGCAGCTTAGTTGGGACAGGGGTAGAGACCCAGTACTTC.

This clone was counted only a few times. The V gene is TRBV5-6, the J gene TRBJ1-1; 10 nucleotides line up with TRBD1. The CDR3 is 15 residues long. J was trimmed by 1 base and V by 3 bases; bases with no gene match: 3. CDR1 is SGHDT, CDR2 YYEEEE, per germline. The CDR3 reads CASSYRTGGNTEAFF. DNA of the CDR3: TGTGCCAGCAGCTATCGGACAGGGGGGAACACTGAAGCTTTCTTT.

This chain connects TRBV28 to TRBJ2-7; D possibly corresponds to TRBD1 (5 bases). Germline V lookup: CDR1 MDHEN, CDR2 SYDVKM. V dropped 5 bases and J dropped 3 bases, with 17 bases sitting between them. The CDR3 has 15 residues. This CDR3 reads CASSTPSGRVYEQYF. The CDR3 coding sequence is TGTGCCAGCAGTACCCCTTCGGGCAGGGTCTACGAGCAGTACTTC.

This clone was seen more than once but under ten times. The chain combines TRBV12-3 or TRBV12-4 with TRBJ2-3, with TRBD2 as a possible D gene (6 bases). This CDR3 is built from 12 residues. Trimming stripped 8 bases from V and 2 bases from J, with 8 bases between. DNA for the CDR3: TGTGCCAGCGGGGGGAACACAGATACGCAGTATTTT. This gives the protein CASGGNTDTQYF.

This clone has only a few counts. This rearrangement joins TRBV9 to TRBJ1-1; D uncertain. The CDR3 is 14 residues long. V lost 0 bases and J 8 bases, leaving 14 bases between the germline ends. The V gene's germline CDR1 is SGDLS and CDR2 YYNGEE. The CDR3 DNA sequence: TGTGCCAGCAGCGTAGATCACCGAGGAAGGGAAGCTTTCTTT. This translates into CASSVDHRGREAFF.

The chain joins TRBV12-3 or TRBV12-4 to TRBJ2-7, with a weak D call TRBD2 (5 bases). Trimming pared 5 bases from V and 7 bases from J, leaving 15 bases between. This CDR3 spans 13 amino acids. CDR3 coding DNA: TGTGCCAGCAGTGGACTTGCACTGGGGGAGCAGTACTTC. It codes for CASSGLALGEQYF.

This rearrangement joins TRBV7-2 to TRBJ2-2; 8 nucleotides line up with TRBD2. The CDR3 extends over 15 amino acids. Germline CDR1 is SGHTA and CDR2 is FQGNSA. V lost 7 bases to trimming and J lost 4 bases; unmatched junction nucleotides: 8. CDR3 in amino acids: CASILGGLGTGELFF. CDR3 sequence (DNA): TGTGCCAGCATTTTAGGGGGACTAGGCACCGGGGAGCTGTTTTTT.

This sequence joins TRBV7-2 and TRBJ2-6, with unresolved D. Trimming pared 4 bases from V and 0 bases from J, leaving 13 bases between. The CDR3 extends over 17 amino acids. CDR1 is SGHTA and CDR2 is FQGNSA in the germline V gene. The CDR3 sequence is CASSSRHASSGANVLTF. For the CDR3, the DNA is TGTGCCAGCAGCTCCCGACACGCCAGCTCTGGGGCCAACGTCCTGACTTTC. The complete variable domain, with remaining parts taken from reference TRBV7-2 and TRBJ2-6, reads GAGVSQSPSNKVTEKGKDVELRCDPISGHTALYWYRQSLGQGLEFLIYFQGNSAPDKSGLPSDRFSAERTGGSVSTLTIQRTQQEDSAVYLCASSSRHASSGANVLTFGAGSRLTVL.

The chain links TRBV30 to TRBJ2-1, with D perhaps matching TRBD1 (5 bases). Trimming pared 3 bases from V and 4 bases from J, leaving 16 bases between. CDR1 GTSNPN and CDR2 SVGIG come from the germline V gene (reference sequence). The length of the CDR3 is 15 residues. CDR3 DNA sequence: TGTGCCTGGAGCGGGTCACAGGACAATTACAATGAGCAGTTCTTC. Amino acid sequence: CAWSGSQDNYNEQFF.

The CDR3 DNA follows: TGTGCCAGCAGCTTAAATGCGGGGGTGGTCTATGGCTACACCTTC. Translating it yields CASSLNAGVVYGYTF. The chain couples TRBV7-8 to TRBJ1-2; D might be TRBD1 (5 bases). The V and J ends lost 2 bases and 4 bases respectively, with 14 bases between them. This CDR3 comprises 15 residues. Germline V gene lookup returns CDR1 SGHVS and CDR2 FQNEAQ.

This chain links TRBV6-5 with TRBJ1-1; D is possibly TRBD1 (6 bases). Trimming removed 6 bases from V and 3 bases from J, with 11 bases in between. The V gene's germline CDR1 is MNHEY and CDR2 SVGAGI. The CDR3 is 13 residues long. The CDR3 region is CASRRGKDTEAFF. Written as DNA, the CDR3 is TGTGCCAGCAGGAGGGGGAAGGACACTGAAGCTTTCTTT.

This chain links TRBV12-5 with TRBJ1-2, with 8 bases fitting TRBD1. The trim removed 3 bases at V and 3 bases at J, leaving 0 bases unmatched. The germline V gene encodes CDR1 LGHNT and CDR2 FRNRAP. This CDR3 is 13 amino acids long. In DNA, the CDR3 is TGTGCTAGTGGTTTCAGGGGGCACTATGGCTACACCTTC. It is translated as CASGFRGHYGYTF. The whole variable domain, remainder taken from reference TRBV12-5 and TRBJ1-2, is DARVTQTPRHKVTEMGQEVTMRCQPILGHNTVFWYRQTMMQGLELLAYFRNRAPLDDSGMPKDRFSAEMPDATLATLKIQPSEPRDSAVYFCASGFRGHYGYTFGSGTRLTVV.